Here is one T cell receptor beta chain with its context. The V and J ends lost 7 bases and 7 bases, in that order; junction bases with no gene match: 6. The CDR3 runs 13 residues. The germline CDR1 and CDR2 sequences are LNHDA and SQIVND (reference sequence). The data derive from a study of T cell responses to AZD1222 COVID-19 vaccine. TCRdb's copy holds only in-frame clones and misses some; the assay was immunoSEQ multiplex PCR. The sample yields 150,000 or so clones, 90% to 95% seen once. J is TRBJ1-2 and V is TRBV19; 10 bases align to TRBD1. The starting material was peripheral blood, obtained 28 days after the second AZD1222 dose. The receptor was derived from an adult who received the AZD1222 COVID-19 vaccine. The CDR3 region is CASTPGQGFGYTF. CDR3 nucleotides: TGTGCCAGTACCCCGGGACAGGGGTTTGGCTACACCTTC.